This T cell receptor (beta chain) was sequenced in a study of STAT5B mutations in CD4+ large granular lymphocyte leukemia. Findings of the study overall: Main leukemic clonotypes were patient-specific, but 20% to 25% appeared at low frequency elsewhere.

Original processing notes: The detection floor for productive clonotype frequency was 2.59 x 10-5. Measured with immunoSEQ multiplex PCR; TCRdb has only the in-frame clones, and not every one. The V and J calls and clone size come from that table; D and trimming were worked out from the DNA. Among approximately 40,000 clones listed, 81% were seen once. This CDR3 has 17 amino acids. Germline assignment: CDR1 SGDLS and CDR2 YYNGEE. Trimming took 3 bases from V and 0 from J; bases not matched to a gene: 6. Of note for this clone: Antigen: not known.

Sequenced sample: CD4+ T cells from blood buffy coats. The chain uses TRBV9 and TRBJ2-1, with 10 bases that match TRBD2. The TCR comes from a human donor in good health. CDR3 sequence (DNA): TGTGCCAGCAGCGCCCTAATAGCGGGAGGCTCCTACAATGAGCAGTTCTTC. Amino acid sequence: CASSALIAGGSYNEQFF.